This T cell receptor (beta chain) stems from a study of response to subunit inactivated influenza vaccine (dated by TCRdb to the late 2010s). About the study as a whole: Deep quantitative profiling of the T cell receptor repertoire was used in the study to follow responses to a trivalent subunit inactivated influenza vaccine.

The library was generated by RT-PCR. Sequencing was carried out with an Illumina HiSeq 2500. TCRdb trimmed the raw reads at Q25, called clones with MiXCR and kept productive beta chains. When rows share a CDR3 protein, they turn into one entry using the most common DNA and genes. For this sample there are hundreds of thousands of distinct CDR3 sequences; approximately 15% appear just once. The ten biggest clones cover 11% of the sample. The CDR3 has 17 amino acids, counting the end cysteine and phenylalanine. Of all the DNA, just the CDR3 is kept, 51 bases in frame from base 1. CDR1 and CDR2 were assigned from the germline V gene (reference sequence) as SGHKS and YYEKEE. At the junction V is shortened by 4 bases and J by 6 bases; bases outside the gene matches: 11. Here is what the overall study found, with its caveats: The authors proposed that each seasonal influenza vaccination may bring in only a limited number of new T cells.

This clonotype has just a few counts. Its binding antigen is unknown. The input lacks base qualities; no much larger clone sits a single base away. The source is a man aged 45 to 65 who received an inactivated influenza vaccine. Donor details come from another sample of the same person, matched by shared clones. This chain is built from TRBV5-5 and TRBJ2-1, with TRBD2 matching 12 junction bases. Material: PBMCs from blood, obtained 12 days after vaccination. The DNA sequence is given as TGTGCCAGCAGCAGTACTACTAGCGGGGGGTCGGTCAATGAGCAGTTCTTC. It encodes CASSSTTSGGSVNEQFF.